The sequence of this T cell receptor (beta chain) was determined in a study of cytomegalovirus exposure and HLA in healthy donors. The donors were healthy bone marrow donors. Germline V gives CDR1 GTSNPN, CDR2 SVGIG (reference sequence). The CDR3 sequence is 18 residues long. V was pared by 1 base and J by 7 bases, with 12 bases of the junction left unmatched. Overall study findings and caveats: DRB1 showed the most TCR associations and HLA-C the fewest in a later analysis, as rates varied by HLA locus.

PCR amplification relied on 60 Vbeta primers (plus 13 Jbeta primers). Method: immunoSEQ multiplex PCR; TCRdb's copy keeps in-frame clones and lacks some. This table holds roughly 72,000 clones, 70% to 85% found once. Details on this clone: Its antigen remains unidentified.

The TCR comes from a human donor in good health. Sequenced sample: PBMCs. The rearrangement joins TRBV30 to TRBJ2-1, with TRBD2 identical over 14 bases. CDR3 region: CAWSAYRPGLAGVNEQFF. DNA of the CDR3: TGTGCCTGGAGTGCTTACCGACCGGGACTAGCGGGAGTAAATGAGCAGTTCTTC.